These 29 T cell receptor beta chains were sequenced from one sample in a study of T cells in Graves' hyperthyroidism and ophthalmopathy. RNA transcripts served as the template for amplifying TCR beta CDR3 regions. HTBI primers were used for first-round RT-PCR of the TCR CDR3. Via MiXCR, TCRdb re-called the multiplex PCR reads, giving one row per CDR3 protein. The sample holds 400,000 to 600,000 distinct CDR3 sequences, more than 15% seen once. Specimen: blood. Receptor source: a woman in her thirties with Graves' ophthalmopathy.

This clonotype was recorded at least ten times. J is TRBJ2-1 and V is TRBV30; TRBD1 agrees at 8 bases. V lost 0 bases, J lost 0 bases, and 7 bases stayed unmatched. Germline lookup yields CDR1 GTSNPN and CDR2 SVGIG (reference sequence). This CDR3 region has 17 residues. The CDR3 sequence: CAWSVFDRGSSYNEQFF. The DNA for the CDR3 is TGTGCCTGGAGTGTTTTTGACAGGGGTAGCTCCTACAATGAGCAGTTCTTC.

There are a few counts of this clonotype. This chain connects TRBV30 to TRBJ2-3, with D hard to call. Trimming removed 1 base from V and 9 bases from J, with 8 bases in between. The length of the CDR3 is 11 residues. CDR1 and CDR2 (germline): GTSNPN, SVGIG (reference sequence). The CDR3 loop is CAWSDPKTQYF. CDR3 nucleotide sequence: TGTGCCTGGAGTGACCCCAAAACGCAGTATTTT.

A few counts support this clonotype. V gene TRBV6-6 combines with J gene TRBJ2-7; the D is unclear. Trimming removed 2 bases from V and 2 bases from J, with 7 bases in between. The CDR3 sequence is 13 residues long. CDR1 is MNHNY, CDR2 SVGAGI, per germline (reference sequence). The CDR3 nucleotides read TGTGCCAGCAGTTACAGGGTTGCCTACGAGCAGTACTTC. Residues: CASSYRVAYEQYF.

This clonotype appeared many times. The J gene is TRBJ2-5, the V gene TRBV20-1; 9 positions match TRBD2. Germline V gives CDR1 DFQATT, CDR2 SNEGSKA (reference sequence). The CDR3 is made up of 14 amino acids. CDR3 protein: CSESEREEEETQYF. The CDR3 nucleotides are TGCAGCGAAAGCGAGCGGGAGGAAGAGGAGACCCAGTACTTC.

A note on this clonotype: It may be a read error: a sequence one base away is much more abundant. The CDR3 spells CAGSLNGVGVNNEQFF. The CDR3 nucleotides read TGTGCCGGCAGCTTAAATGGCGTGGGAGTTAACAATGAGCAGTTCTTC. The V call is TRBV7-9, the J call TRBJ2-1; TRBD2 might be the D (5 bases). The CDR3 is made up of 16 amino acids. Looked up from germline, CDR1 is SEHNR and CDR2 is FQNEAQ (reference sequence). The full variable domain, with the rest looked up from reference TRBV7-9 and TRBJ2-1, is DTGVSQNPRHKITKRGQNVTFRCDPISEHNRLYWYRQTLGQGPEFLTYFQNEAQLEKSRLLSDRFSAERPKGSFSTLEIQRTEQGDSAMYLCAGSLNGVGVNNEQFFGPGTRLTVL.

This clonotype was picked up a small number of times. Possible read error: a much larger clone is one base away. Given the absence of the conserved phenylalanine or tryptophan at the CDR3 end, a read error is likely. The rearrangement links TRBV30 to TRBJ1-1; D ambiguous. Trimming took 2 bases from V and 0 from J, leaving 7 bases between them. The germline V gene has CDR1 GTSNPN and CDR2 SVGIG (reference sequence). This CDR3 region has 13 residues. CDR3 in amino acids: CAWSFGVNTEAFS. Here the CDR3 DNA reads TGTGCCTGGAGTTTCGGCGTGAACACTGAAGCTTTCTCT.

This clonotype was seen many times. This chain uses TRBV30 with TRBJ2-7; 8 nucleotides line up with TRBD1. The CDR3 covers 14 residues. The germline V gene has CDR1 GTSNPN and CDR2 SVGIG (reference sequence). Trimming took 5 bases from V and 0 from J; bases not matched to a gene: 6. The CDR3, as DNA: TGTGCCTGGGGATCCGGGACAGGCTCCTACGAGCAGTACTTC. It codes for CAWGSGTGSYEQYF.

V and J are TRBV28 and TRBJ1-1, with TRBD1 matching 9 bases. V was pared by 4 bases and J by 4 bases, with 19 bases of the junction left unmatched. The germline gives CDR1 MDHEN, CDR2 SYDVKM. The CDR3 covers 19 residues. The CDR3 DNA reads as TGTGCCAGCAGTTGGGGCCGCCCGTGGACAGGGGCCGAACCCACTGAAGCTTTCTTT. Translation gives CASSWGRPWTGAEPTEAFF. Full variable domain (missing parts from reference TRBV28 and TRBJ1-1): DVKVTQSSRYLVKRTGEKVFLECVQDMDHENMFWYRQDPGLGLRLIYFSYDVKMKEKGDIPEGYSVSREKKERFSLILESASTNQTSMYLCASSWGRPWTGAEPTEAFFGQGTRLTVV.

As to this clonotype: Given a much more abundant clone one base away, this may be a read error. The rearrangement uses TRBV4-2 and TRBJ2-5; 12 bases align to TRBD2. This CDR3 comprises 16 residues. Germline V gene data show CDR1 as LGHNA and CDR2 as YNFKEQ. The DNA for the CDR3 is TGTGCCAACAGCCAAGATGGGGGACTAGCGGGAGAGACCCAGTACTTC. Protein product: CANSQDGGLAGETQYF.

Ten or more counts support this clonotype. The chain employs TRBV3-1 and TRBJ1-1; the match to TRBD1 covers 10 bases. V was pared by 4 bases and J by 8 bases, with 13 bases of the junction left unmatched. The CDR3 extends over 16 amino acids. The germline V gene encodes CDR1 LGHDT and CDR2 YNNKEL (reference sequence). The chain's CDR3 is CASSRLYRDRGPEAFF. DNA of the CDR3: TGTGCCAGCAGCCGACTTTATAGGGACAGGGGACCCGAAGCTTTCTTT.

There are many counts of this clonotype. The J gene is TRBJ2-1, the V gene TRBV18; tentative D call: TRBD1 (5 bases). Germline V gene sequence: CDR1 KGHSH, CDR2 LQKENI. The V end was cut by 0 bases, the J end by 4 bases, with 13 bases between. CDR3 length: 16 amino acids. The CDR3 DNA is TGTGCCAGCTCACCACCTCAGGGTATTATTTACAATGAGCAGTTCTTC. Translation gives CASSPPQGIIYNEQFF.

This clonotype has at least ten counts. The rearrangement joins TRBV29-1 to TRBJ2-3; the D call may be TRBD1 or TRBD2 (6 bases each). Germline V CDR1 and CDR2: SQVTM, ANQGSEA. Trimming removed 1 base at V and 3 bases at J, with 8 bases between. The CDR3 extends over 13 amino acids. CDR3: CSVEGGATDTQYF. The CDR3 bases are TGCAGCGTTGAAGGGGGGGCAACAGATACGCAGTATTTT.

This clonotype was seen at least ten times. The chain employs TRBV5-5 and TRBJ2-3, with 8 bases fitting TRBD1. Per germline, CDR1 SGHKS and CDR2 YYEKEE (reference sequence). The CDR3 consists of 14 residues. With 4 bases clipped from V and 1 base from J, the junction kept 2 bases outside the gene matches. The CDR3 DNA is TGTGCCAGCAGCGACAGGGGTGGCACAGATACGCAGTATTTT. Amino acids: CASSDRGGTDTQYF.

This clonotype was picked up many times. This chain's CDR3 is CATRRDTEAFF. Written as DNA, the CDR3 is TGTGCCACCCGGAGGGACACTGAAGCTTTCTTT. The V gene is TRBV6-2 or TRBV6-3, the J gene TRBJ1-1; D not certain. Trimming removed 10 bases from V and 3 bases from J, with 9 bases in between. The germline V gene has CDR1 MNHEY and CDR2 SVGEGT. The CDR3 has 11 amino acids.

This clonotype appeared many times. J is TRBJ2-2 and V is TRBV2; D is perhaps TRBD1 or TRBD2 (5 bases each). The V end was cut by 2 bases, the J end by 6 bases, with 10 bases between. Germline V gene data show CDR1 as SNHLY and CDR2 as FYNNEI. The CDR3 totals 14 residues. The CDR3 protein is CASSEIRDPGELFF. CDR3 bases: TGTGCCAGCAGTGAAATCCGGGACCCCGGGGAGCTGTTTTTT.

This clonotype was seen ten or more times. This rearrangement joins TRBV4-2 to TRBJ2-1; D might be TRBD1 or TRBD2, each matching 7 bases. The CDR3 totals 14 residues. The germline V gene has CDR1 LGHNA and CDR2 YNFKEQ. Trimming cost V 4 bases and J 9 bases, with 16 bases left between them. CDR3 DNA: TGTGCCAGCAGCCCCAGTACAGGGGAGGGTGAGCAGTTCTTC. As protein: CASSPSTGEGEQFF.

Only a few counts were recorded for this clonotype. This may be a read error, as it is one base from a much larger clone. The gene calls are TRBV20-1 and TRBJ1-1; TRBD1 aligns across 7 bases. The junction had 10 bases not matched to a gene; V was cut back by 6 bases and J by 0 bases. This CDR3 has 15 residues. CDR1 and CDR2 (germline): DFQATT, SNEGSKA (reference sequence). DNA for the CDR3: TGCAGTGCCAGGGGGACAGCAAACATGAACACTGAAGCTTTCTTT. It encodes CSARGTANMNTEAFF.

This clonotype was picked up many times. V and J are TRBV30 and TRBJ2-7; the match to TRBD2 covers 9 bases. CDR1 is GTSNPN, CDR2 SVGIG, per germline (reference sequence). The CDR3 is made up of 13 amino acids. Trimming removed 4 bases from V and 3 bases from J; junction bases left unmatched: 4. CDR3 in DNA: TGTGCCTGGATGCCTAGCGGGGTCTACGAGCAGTACTTC. As protein: CAWMPSGVYEQYF. Together with reference TRBV30 and TRBJ2-7, the CDR3 gives the full variable domain: SQTIHQWPATLVQPVGSPLSLECTVEGTSNPNLYWYRQAAGRGLQLLFYSVGIGQISSEVPQNLSASRPQDRQFILSSKKLLLSDSGFYLCAWMPSGVYEQYFGPGTRLTVT.

This sequence joins TRBV19 and TRBJ1-5; D is unresolved. This CDR3 region has 13 residues. V shed 7 bases and J shed 3 bases, with 10 bases lying between them. Looked up from germline, CDR1 is LNHDA and CDR2 is SQIVND (reference sequence). The CDR3 reads CASTTYLNQPQHF. The DNA of the CDR3 is TGTGCCAGTACTACCTATCTCAATCAGCCCCAGCATTTT.

In its sample, this clonotype was seen many times. The chain carries TRBV29-1 and TRBJ2-1; D may be TRBD1 (5 bases). Germline V gene data show CDR1 as SQVTM and CDR2 as ANQGSEA. V was pared by 5 bases and J by 6 bases, with 14 bases between. The CDR3 spans 13 residues. The chain's CDR3 is CSVSPAGLNEQFF. CDR3 DNA: TGCAGCGTTAGTCCAGCAGGGCTCAATGAGCAGTTCTTC.

V usage is TRBV19 and J usage is TRBJ2-3; a possible D gene is TRBD2 (5 bases). Germline values: CDR1 LNHDA, CDR2 SQIVND (reference sequence). V was shortened by 4 bases and J by 2 bases, with 10 bases between the two germline ends. The CDR3 has 14 amino acids. CDR3 amino acids: CASSTSGLTDTQYF. The CDR3 nucleotides read TGTGCCAGTAGTACTTCCGGACTCACAGATACGCAGTATTTT.

This clonotype was counted only a few times. V usage is TRBV5-5 and J usage is TRBJ2-5; weak D call: TRBD1 (7 bases). CDR3 length: 15 amino acids. The germline V gene encodes CDR1 SGHKS and CDR2 YYEKEE (reference sequence). Trimming stripped 4 bases from V and 5 bases from J, with 18 bases between. CDR3 region: CASSPRQGGAETQYF. The CDR3 nucleotides are TGTGCCAGCAGCCCCCGGCAGGGGGGAGCGGAGACCCAGTACTTC.

Concerning this clonotype itself: The junction shows a germline mismatch at one end, possibly a read error. V usage is TRBV5-5 and J usage is TRBJ2-1; TRBD2 matches 10 bases. CDR1 is SGHKS, CDR2 YYEKEE, per germline (reference sequence). The CDR3 totals 16 residues. As DNA, the CDR3 is TGTGCCAGCAGCTTGGAACTAGCGGGATTCTACAGTGAGCAGTTCTTC. Its protein is CASSLELAGFYSEQFF.

This clonotype was seen repeatedly, ten times or more. J is TRBJ2-7 and V is TRBV9, with unresolved D. The V and J ends lost 1 base and 0 bases respectively, with 8 bases between them. The CDR3 has 14 amino acids. Looked up from germline, CDR1 is SGDLS and CDR2 is YYNGEE. CDR3 DNA: TGTGCCAGCAGCGTAACGGATAACTCCTACGAGCAGTACTTC. Encoded protein: CASSVTDNSYEQYF.

This clonotype was recorded at least ten times. The gene calls are TRBV7-9 and TRBJ2-3; 7 bases align to TRBD1. The CDR3 has 13 amino acids. Trimming at V came to 6 bases and at J to 6 bases, leaving 6 bases not matched to a gene. CDR1 and CDR2 (germline): SEHNR, FQNEAQ (reference sequence). For the CDR3, the DNA is TGTGCCAGCAGTCAAAACAGGGGTGATACGCAGTATTTT. Its protein is CASSQNRGDTQYF.

The rearrangement joins TRBV9 to TRBJ2-2; 7 nucleotides line up with TRBD2. Trimming at V came to 3 bases and at J to 6 bases, leaving 8 bases not matched to a gene. Germline V gene sequence: CDR1 SGDLS, CDR2 YYNGEE. The CDR3 loop spans 15 amino acids. Here the CDR3 reads CASSGGREKAGELFF. The CDR3 bases are TGTGCCAGCAGCGGTGGGCGGGAGAAGGCCGGGGAGCTGTTTTTT.

This sequence joins TRBV4-1 and TRBJ2-1; maybe TRBD2 (6 bases). Germline CDR1 is MGHRA and CDR2 is YSYEKL. Trimming pared 0 bases from V and 4 bases from J, leaving 10 bases between. The CDR3 is 15 amino acids. In DNA form, the CDR3 reads TGCGCCAGCAGCCAAGAAGATAGCGGATACAATGAGCAGTTCTTC. Translating it yields CASSQEDSGYNEQFF.

This clonotype was observed at least ten times. The chain links TRBV28 to TRBJ2-7; 9 bases map to TRBD2. Trimming removed 8 bases from V and 2 bases from J; junction bases left unmatched: 7. The CDR3 sequence is 14 residues long. The germline gives CDR1 MDHEN, CDR2 SYDVKM. The CDR3 protein is CASLTSGPTYEQYF. CDR3 DNA: TGTGCCAGCCTTACTAGCGGGCCCACCTACGAGCAGTACTTC.

This clonotype has ten or more counts. The rearrangement links TRBV7-8 to TRBJ2-5, with D perhaps matching TRBD1 (5 bases). The germline V gene has CDR1 SGHVS and CDR2 FQNEAQ. V was trimmed by 5 bases and J by 3 bases, leaving 13 bases between them. The CDR3 contains 14 residues. In DNA, the CDR3 is TGTGCCAGCAGCCGCCGACAGAGTAAAGAGACCCAGTACTTC. It translates to CASSRRQSKETQYF.